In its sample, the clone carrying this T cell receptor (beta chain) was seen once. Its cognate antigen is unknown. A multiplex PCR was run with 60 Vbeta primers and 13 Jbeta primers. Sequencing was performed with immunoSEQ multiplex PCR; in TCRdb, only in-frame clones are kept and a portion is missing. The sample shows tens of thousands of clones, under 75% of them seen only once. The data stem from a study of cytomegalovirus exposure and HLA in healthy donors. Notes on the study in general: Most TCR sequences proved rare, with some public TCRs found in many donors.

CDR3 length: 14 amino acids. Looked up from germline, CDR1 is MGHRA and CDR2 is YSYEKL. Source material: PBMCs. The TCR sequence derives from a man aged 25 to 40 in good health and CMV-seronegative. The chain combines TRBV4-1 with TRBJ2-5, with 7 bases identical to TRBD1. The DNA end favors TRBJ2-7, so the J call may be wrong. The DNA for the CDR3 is TGCGCCAGCAGCCTCCGGGACAGTTCCTACGAGCAGTACTTC. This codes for CASSLRDSSYEQYF.